These 17 T cell receptor beta chains were sequenced from one sample in a study of T cell repertoires in cytomegalovirus infection. These receptors lack a known antigen. TCRdb independently ran MiXCR on the reads; one entry per CDR3 protein. This sample has about 310,000 distinct CDR3 sequences, with around 25% found just once. This specimen consisted of cultured PBMCs, obtained from culture after CMV antigen stimulation. These receptors all stem from a human donor in good health (CMV status not recorded). Some clones in this sample may be carry-over from other donors' samples.

The gene calls are TRBV27 and TRBJ1-1; D is ambiguous. The CDR3 sequence is 12 residues long. Germline CDR1 is MNHEY and CDR2 is SMNVEV (reference sequence). V was shortened by 4 bases and J by 9 bases, with 12 bases between the two germline ends. CDR3 nucleotides: TGTGCCAGCAGTTCCCTTATAGGCAAAGCTTTCTTT. Translation: CASSSLIGKAFF.

The V and J genes are TRBV14 and TRBJ2-1; tentatively, D is TRBD2 (6 bases). The germline V and J ends were trimmed by 4 bases and 7 bases, with 17 bases remaining between them. Germline CDR1 SGHDN, CDR2 FVKESK. The CDR3 runs 15 residues. Here the CDR3 reads CASSRSRAGKNEQFF. The CDR3 coding sequence is TGTGCCAGCAGCCGCTCTCGAGCGGGTAAGAATGAGCAGTTCTTC.

This chain connects TRBV5-1 to TRBJ1-1, with D maybe TRBD1 (5 bases). This CDR3 comprises 16 residues. Trimming took off 0 bases at V and 3 bases at J, with 15 bases between the two ends. Germline CDR1 is SGHRS and CDR2 is YFSETQ. CDR3 sequence: CASSLASDSRDTEAFF. In DNA, the CDR3 is TGCGCCAGCAGCTTGGCCTCCGACAGCCGTGACACTGAAGCTTTCTTT.

The rearrangement uses TRBV27 and TRBJ2-1, with unresolved D. V was cut by 4 bases and J by 6 bases, with 13 bases left in between. Germline V gene data show CDR1 as MNHEY and CDR2 as SMNVEV (reference sequence). The CDR3 has 14 residues. This CDR3 reads CASSSRLSRNEQFF. CDR3 nucleotide sequence: TGTGCCAGCAGTTCTCGACTGTCCCGCAATGAGCAGTTCTTC.

The gene calls are TRBV12-3 or TRBV12-4 and TRBJ2-5; D might be TRBD2 (6 bases). This CDR3 spans 16 amino acids. Trimming took 3 bases from V and 2 from J, leaving 16 bases between them. The CDR3 nucleotides are TGTGCCAGCAGTTTTTTTATAGCGGAGGGGCAAGAGACCCAGTACTTC. The encoded protein is CASSFFIAEGQETQYF.

In this sample, this clonotype turned up a few times. The CDR3 sequence is CASSSQGTDTQYF. In DNA, the CDR3 is TGTGCCAGCAGTTCGCAGGGAACAGATACGCAGTATTTT. The rearrangement joins TRBV27 to TRBJ2-3; possibly TRBD1 for D (5 bases). Trimming removed 4 bases at V and 3 bases at J, with 8 bases between. This CDR3 comprises 13 residues. CDR1 MNHEY and CDR2 SMNVEV come from the germline V gene (reference sequence).

The gene calls are TRBV6-2 or TRBV6-3 and TRBJ1-2, with TRBD1 matching 8 bases. Germline V lookup: CDR1 MNHEY, CDR2 SVGEGT. V gave up 6 bases and J gave up 3 bases; unmatched junction bases: 9. The CDR3 is 15 amino acids. CDR3 nucleotide sequence: TGTGCCAGCAGCCACGGACAGGGAAGGGACTATGGCTACACCTTC. Its protein product is CASSHGQGRDYGYTF.

This clonotype was seen more than once but under ten times. J is TRBJ2-1 and V is TRBV11-3, with 14 bases fitting TRBD2. CDR3 size: 18 residues. The V and J ends lost 4 bases and 8 bases, in that order; junction bases with no gene match: 13. Germline lookup yields CDR1 SGHNT and CDR2 YENEEA. The CDR3 spells CASSSSWTSGRTIDEQFF. CDR3 DNA sequence: TGTGCCAGCAGCTCCTCGTGGACTAGCGGGAGGACTATAGATGAGCAGTTCTTC.

This sequence joins TRBV7-9 and TRBJ2-7; D tentatively reads TRBD1 or TRBD2 (5 bases each). From germline, CDR1 is SEHNR and CDR2 FQNEAQ (reference sequence). V gave up 5 bases and J gave up 5 bases, with 13 bases separating them. CDR3 length: 13 amino acids. The chain's CDR3 is CASSPGTGDEQYF. DNA for the CDR3: TGTGCCAGCAGCCCAGGGACCGGGGACGAGCAGTACTTC.

This clonotype was detected a few times. The chain uses TRBV14 and TRBJ1-1; no reliable D call. Germline V CDR1 and CDR2: SGHDN, FVKESK. This CDR3 is built from 12 residues. V was pared by 0 bases and J by 10 bases, with 9 bases between. The CDR3: CASSQEGRRAFF. The CDR3 bases are TGTGCCAGCAGCCAAGAGGGGAGACGAGCTTTCTTT.

The chain uses TRBV18 and TRBJ1-2, with 9 bases lining up with TRBD1. Germline assignment: CDR1 KGHSH and CDR2 LQKENI. This CDR3 contains 17 residues. The V segment lost 1 base and the J segment 0 bases; nucleotides outside the gene matches: 6. The CDR3 sequence: CASSPLGTGQSNYGYTF. DNA for the CDR3: TGTGCCAGCTCACCACTCGGGACAGGGCAATCTAACTATGGCTACACCTTC.

This clonotype was observed a few times. V and J are TRBV28 and TRBJ1-2, with 8 positions matching TRBD1. The CDR3 loop spans 16 amino acids. After removal of 4 bases from V and 2 bases from J, the junction contained 9 bases not matched to a gene. Germline-derived CDR1 and CDR2 are MDHEN and SYDVKM. The CDR3 DNA reads as TGTGCCAGCAGTTCACGACAGGGGCAAGGGAACTATGGCTACACCTTC. Protein product: CASSSRQGQGNYGYTF.

V gene TRBV29-1 combines with J gene TRBJ1-1, with D possibly TRBD1 on 5 matching bases. The V gene's germline CDR1 is SQVTM and CDR2 ANQGSEA. Trimming took 4 bases from V and 0 from J, leaving 9 bases between them. The CDR3 has 13 amino acids. The CDR3 bases are TGCAGCGTTGTCGGGACGGTGAACACTGAAGCTTTCTTT. Its translation is CSVVGTVNTEAFF.

This clonotype was observed a handful of times. The chain couples TRBV12-5 to TRBJ2-2; a possible D gene is TRBD1 (5 bases). Germline CDR1 reads LGHNT; CDR2 reads FRNRAP. The germline V and J ends were trimmed by 0 bases and 7 bases, with 15 bases remaining between them. CDR3 size: 16 residues. The CDR3 bases are TGTGCTAGTGGTTTGGTACGCCAAGGGGCGGACGGGGAGCTGTTTTTT. This encodes CASGLVRQGADGELFF.

This clonotype was observed a handful of times. V is TRBV19 and J is TRBJ1-5, with no clear D. V was shortened by 6 bases and J by 7 bases, with 10 bases between the two germline ends. Germline V CDR1 and CDR2: LNHDA, SQIVND (reference sequence). This CDR3 is 12 amino acids long. The CDR3 nucleotides read TGTGCCAGTAGGGTGGGATCGCAGCCCCAGCATTTT. It codes for CASRVGSQPQHF.

V and J are TRBV18 and TRBJ1-2; perhaps TRBD1 as D (5 bases). In germline, CDR1 is KGHSH, CDR2 LQKENI. Trimming took off 0 bases at V and 10 bases at J, with 15 bases between the two ends. The length of the CDR3 is 14 residues. CDR3 bases: TGTGCCAGCTCACCACCGTCCAGGGAAAAAGACTACACCTTC. This encodes CASSPPSREKDYTF.

This clonotype was detected a few times. The chain carries TRBV28 and TRBJ2-2; D is undetermined. The V gene's germline CDR1 is MDHEN and CDR2 SYDVKM. V was clipped by 6 bases and J by 5 bases, with 10 bases between them. CDR3 size: 13 residues. The CDR3 DNA sequence: TGTGCCAGCAGCATCTTGGGAACCGGGGAGCTGTTTTTT. Translation gives CASSILGTGELFF.